The T cell receptor (beta chain) under discussion was sequenced for a study of T cell responses to AZD1222 COVID-19 vaccine. TCRdb keeps only in-frame clones here, not all; method: immunoSEQ multiplex PCR. The table lists about 110,000 clones, 85% to 95% of them singletons. This clone was counted a single time. CDR3 size: 16 residues. This receptor was taken from an adult in good health. The sample in question was peripheral blood, obtained on day 0 of AZD1222 vaccination. The chain has TRBV21-1 and TRBJ2-7; the table's D call, TRBD2, has no DNA check behind it. TRBV21-1 is a known pseudogene. This CDR3 is CASSQRGVIGVYEQYF. The CDR3 nucleotides are TGTGCCAGCAGCCAACGGGGTGTTATCGGCGTCTACGAGCAGTACTTC.